The clone carrying this TCR beta chain was found many times. Its antigen is as yet unknown. The limits of the CDR3 on the DNA are not certain, so only TCRdb's listed CDR3 is given. Amplification yielded TCR beta CDR3 regions, with RNA transcripts as the source. TCR CDR3 regions were first amplified by RT-PCR with HTBI primers. One entry per CDR3 protein results from TCRdb running MiXCR on the multiplex PCR reads. This table holds 500,000 to 800,000 distinct CDR3 sequences, nearly 45% found once. The source of the sample is a study of T cells in Graves' hyperthyroidism and ophthalmopathy. Lactation, pregnancy, other autoimmune disease or uncontrolled infection led to exclusion of patients. In making diagnoses, clinical symptoms, serum thyroxine and TRAb, thyroid ultrasound and orbital computed tomography were all used. General observations from the study: By a 13 V-J model, ophthalmopathy was set apart from stable hyperthyroidism. Most thyroid-expanded clonotypes above 0.001 were also found in blood.

The sequenced sample was peripheral blood or thyroid tissue (not recorded which). The source is an adult man with Graves' disease, either hyperthyroidism or ophthalmopathy (not recorded which).

The CDR3 sequence is CASTSDTNEKLFF. The chain uses TRBV10-3 and TRBJ1-4. In germline, CDR1 is ENHRY, CDR2 SYGVKD. Ends included, the CDR3 has 13 residues.